The 10 T cell receptor beta chains listed next were all sequenced from one sample in a study of T cells expressing NK-cell markers (dated by TCRdb to about 2020). The method behind the library was 5' RACE. The sample was run on an Illumina HiSeq 2000. Following reprocessing of the reads by TCRdb, the data hold one row per CDR3 protein sequence and no DNA is available. The sample's own table lists 500,000 to 700,000 distinct CDR3 sequences. Around 3.3% of the sample goes to the ten largest clones. The sequenced material came from blood T cells: a sorted CD56 or NKG2C T cell subset, CD4+ or CD8+ T cells, or bulk PBMC T cells (not recorded which). The source of these receptors is a man aged 18 to 30 in good health. Donor details come from another sample of the same person, matched by shared clones.

The chain joins TRBV18 to TRBJ2-5. Germline V CDR1 and CDR2: KGHSH, LQKENI. The CDR3 length is 14 residues. CDR3 in amino acids: CASSADRDPETQYF.

J is TRBJ2-3 and V is TRBV12-3 or TRBV12-4; TCRdb's D call of TRBD2 is untestable without DNA. The length of the CDR3 is 15 residues. The CDR3 reads CASMGLAGDTDTQYF.

The chain carries TRBV29-1 and TRBJ2-5; TCRdb calls TRBD2, which cannot be checked without DNA. This CDR3 has 14 residues. Germline CDR1 is SQVTM and CDR2 is ANQGSEA. CDR3 residues: CSVSIAGGQETQYF.

The V and J genes are TRBV10-3 and TRBJ2-3; there is no DNA to check the TCRdb D call of TRBD2. This CDR3 spans 18 amino acids. Germline lookup yields CDR1 ENHRY and CDR2 SYGVKD. The CDR3 loop is CAISEPSGTSGSSDTQYF.

The V and J genes are TRBV7-8 and TRBJ2-2. CDR1 is SGHVS and CDR2 is FQNEAQ in the germline V gene. The CDR3 covers 17 residues. The CDR3 here is CASSLVSGIGFSGELFF.

This rearrangement joins TRBV13 to TRBJ2-5; the TRBD1 assignment by TCRdb is unverifiable without DNA. The CDR3 is made up of 14 amino acids. Germline V gene sequence: CDR1 PRHDT, CDR2 FYEKMQ (reference sequence). The CDR3 sequence is CASKEGAGQETQYF.

The gene calls are TRBV24-1 and TRBJ2-1. This CDR3 contains 13 residues. Germline CDR1 KGHDR, CDR2 SFDVKD. The CDR3 sequence: CATSDLLEFRQFF.

The V and J genes are TRBV25-1 and TRBJ1-2; as DNA is missing, the TRBD1 call by TCRdb cannot be tested. The CDR3 is 14 amino acids. Germline-derived CDR1 and CDR2 are MGHDK and SYGVNS. The CDR3 loop reads CASSDGTGIDGYTF.

The chain links TRBV29-1 to TRBJ2-3. Looked up from germline, CDR1 is SQVTM and CDR2 is ANQGSEA. CDR3 length equals 13 residues. CDR3 sequence reads: CSVVSSFLDTQYF.

The chain has TRBV5-1 and TRBJ2-7. Germline loops: CDR1 SGHRS, CDR2 YFSETQ. The CDR3 spans 13 residues. CDR3 residues: CASSQSSSYEQYF.